This TCR beta chain stems from a study of blood T cells in healthy people across ages. Together with a sample-barcoded 5' primer, a J-beta primer mix was included in a second PCR lasting roughly 7 to 11 cycles. Each cDNA molecule carried a tag from a template-switch adaptor that contained 12 random nucleotides. TCRdb reanalysed the 5' RACE reads using MiXCR and keeps one entry per CDR3 protein. The sample lists approximately 1.5 million distinct CDR3 sequences; about 31% were seen once. V lost 7 bases and J 8 bases, leaving 26 bases between the germline ends. The CDR3 consists of 16 residues. CDR1 is MNHNS and CDR2 is SASEGT in the germline V gene.

The sequence was collected from a woman between 25 and 40 years old in good health. Sequencing was performed on blood. The genes are TRBV6-1 and TRBJ1-2; tentatively, D is TRBD1 (5 bases). The CDR3 DNA is TGTGCCAGCACTCTGGATGGGGGTTCGGTACTCTACGGCTACACCTTC. It specifies CASTLDGGSVLYGYTF.